The subject of this entry is one T cell receptor (beta chain). Its matching antigen is unknown. Sequencing was performed with immunoSEQ multiplex PCR; in TCRdb, only in-frame clones are kept and a portion is missing. This table has 350,000 to 450,000 clones, about 88% appearing once. This entry comes from a study of Ad26.COV2.S vaccination and SARS-CoV-2 variants. The wider study: The trial was COV1001 and the donor's arm was Ad26.COV2.S. Recipients of Ad26.COV2.S got it intramuscularly, once or twice 56 days apart. Whole-study findings and limits: Spike-specific TCR breadth was greater after Ad26.COV2.S than placebo. It was reported that spike-specific CD8+ and CD4+ T cell responses were substantially broad after vaccination.

Germline loops: CDR1 LGHDT, CDR2 YNNKEL (reference sequence). The germline V and J ends were trimmed by 4 bases and 6 bases, with 19 bases remaining between them. This CDR3 is 15 amino acids long. Regarding treatment: 19 received Ad26.COV2.S at low or high dose, single or two shots; roughly 5 received placebo; per-sample allocation not given. Sampling was performed 63 days after the first vaccine or placebo injection. The V and J genes are TRBV3-1 (or the pseudogene TRBV3-2) and TRBJ2-7, with D possibly TRBD2 on 6 matching bases. The sequence derives from a person between 18 and 65 years old who received the Ad26.COV2.S COVID-19 vaccine or a placebo. Sequencing used peripheral blood, obtained in a trial of Ad26.COV2.S vaccine versus placebo. The CDR3 bases are TGTGCCAGCAGCCGCTCCGGGACTCAATTCATCGAGCAGTACTTC. Residues: CASSRSGTQFIEQYF.